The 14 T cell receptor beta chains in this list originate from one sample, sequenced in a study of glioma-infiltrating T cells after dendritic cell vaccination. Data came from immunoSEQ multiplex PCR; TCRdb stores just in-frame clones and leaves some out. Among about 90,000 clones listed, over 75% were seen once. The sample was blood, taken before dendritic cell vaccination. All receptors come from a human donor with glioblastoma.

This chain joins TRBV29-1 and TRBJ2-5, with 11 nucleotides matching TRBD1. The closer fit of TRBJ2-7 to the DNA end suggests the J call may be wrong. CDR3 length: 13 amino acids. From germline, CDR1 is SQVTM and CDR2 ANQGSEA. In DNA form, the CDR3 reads TGCAGCGTTCGGACAGGGGGCGTGTACGAGCAGTACTTC. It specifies CSVRTGGVYEQYF.

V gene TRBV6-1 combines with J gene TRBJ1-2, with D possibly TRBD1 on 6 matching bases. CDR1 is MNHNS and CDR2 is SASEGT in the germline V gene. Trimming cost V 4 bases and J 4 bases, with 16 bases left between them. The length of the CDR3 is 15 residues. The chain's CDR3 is CASSVGGGPTYGYTF. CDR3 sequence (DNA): TGTGCCAGCAGTGTCGGGGGGGGGCCCACCTATGGCTACACCTTC.

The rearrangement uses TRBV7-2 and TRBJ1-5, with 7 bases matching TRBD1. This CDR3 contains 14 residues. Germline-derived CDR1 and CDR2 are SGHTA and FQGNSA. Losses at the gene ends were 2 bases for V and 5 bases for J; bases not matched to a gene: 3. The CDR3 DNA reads TGTGCCAGCAGCTTAAGAACAGGGGATCAGCCCCAGCATTTT. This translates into CASSLRTGDQPQHF.

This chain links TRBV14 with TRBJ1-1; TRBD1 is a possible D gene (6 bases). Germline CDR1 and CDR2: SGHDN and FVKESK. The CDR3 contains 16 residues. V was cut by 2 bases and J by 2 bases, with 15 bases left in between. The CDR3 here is CASSQLQGAVNTEAFF. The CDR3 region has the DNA TGTGCCAGCAGCCAACTACAGGGAGCGGTTAACACTGAAGCTTTCTTT. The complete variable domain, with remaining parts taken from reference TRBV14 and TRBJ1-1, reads EAGVTQFPSHSVIEKGQTVTLRCDPISGHDNLYWYRRVMGKEIKFLLHFVKESKQDESGMPNNRFLAERTGGTYSTLKVQPAELEDSGVYFCASSQLQGAVNTEAFFGQGTRLTVV.

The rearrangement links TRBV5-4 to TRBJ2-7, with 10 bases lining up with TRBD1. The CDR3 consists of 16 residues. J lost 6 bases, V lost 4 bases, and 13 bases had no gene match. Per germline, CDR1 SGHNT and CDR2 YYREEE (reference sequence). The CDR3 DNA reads TGTGCCAGCAGCCCAAAAAGTCCCGGGACAGGGGTCGAGCAGTACTTC. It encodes CASSPKSPGTGVEQYF.

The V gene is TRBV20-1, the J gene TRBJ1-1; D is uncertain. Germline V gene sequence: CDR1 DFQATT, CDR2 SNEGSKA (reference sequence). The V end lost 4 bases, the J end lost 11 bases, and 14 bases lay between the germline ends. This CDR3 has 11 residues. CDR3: CSAKRMMEAFF. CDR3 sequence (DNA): TGCAGTGCTAAGCGCATGATGGAGGCTTTCTTT.

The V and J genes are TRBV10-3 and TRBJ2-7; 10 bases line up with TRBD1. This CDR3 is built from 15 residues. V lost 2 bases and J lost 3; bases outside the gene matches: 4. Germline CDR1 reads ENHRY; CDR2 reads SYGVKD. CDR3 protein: CAISERQGAGYEQYF. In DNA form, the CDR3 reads TGTGCCATCAGTGAGCGACAGGGGGCGGGCTACGAGCAGTACTTC.

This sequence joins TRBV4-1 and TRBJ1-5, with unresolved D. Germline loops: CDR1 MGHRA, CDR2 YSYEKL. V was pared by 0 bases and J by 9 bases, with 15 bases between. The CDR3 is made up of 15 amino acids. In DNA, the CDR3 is TGCGCCAGCAGCCAAGATTGGCCGTTGGGCGCGCCCCAGCATTTT. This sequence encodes CASSQDWPLGAPQHF.

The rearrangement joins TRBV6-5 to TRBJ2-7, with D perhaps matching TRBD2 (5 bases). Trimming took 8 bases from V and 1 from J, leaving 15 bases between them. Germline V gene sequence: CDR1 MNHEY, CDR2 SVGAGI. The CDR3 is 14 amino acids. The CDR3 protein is CASSLAGQSYEQYF. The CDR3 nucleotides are TGTGCCAGCTCCCTCGCGGGCCAGTCCTACGAGCAGTACTTC.

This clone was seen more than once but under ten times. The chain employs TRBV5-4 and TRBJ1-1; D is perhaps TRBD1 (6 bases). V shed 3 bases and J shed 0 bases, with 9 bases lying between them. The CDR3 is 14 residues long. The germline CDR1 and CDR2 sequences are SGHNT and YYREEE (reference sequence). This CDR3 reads CASSWGQVNTEAFF. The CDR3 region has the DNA TGTGCCAGCAGCTGGGGACAAGTGAACACTGAAGCTTTCTTT.

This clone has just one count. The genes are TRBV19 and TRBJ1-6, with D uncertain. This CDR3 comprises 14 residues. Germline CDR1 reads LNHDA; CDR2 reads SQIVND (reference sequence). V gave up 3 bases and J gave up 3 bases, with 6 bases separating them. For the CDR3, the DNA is TGTGCCAGTAGTATCCGGGACTATAATTCACCCCTCCACTTT. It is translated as CASSIRDYNSPLHF. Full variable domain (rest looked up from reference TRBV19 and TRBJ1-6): DGGITQSPKYLFRKEGQNVTLSCEQNLNHDAMYWYRQDPGQGLRLIYYSQIVNDFQKGDIAEGYSVSREKKESFPLTVTSAQKNPTAFYLCASSIRDYNSPLHFGNGTRLTVT.

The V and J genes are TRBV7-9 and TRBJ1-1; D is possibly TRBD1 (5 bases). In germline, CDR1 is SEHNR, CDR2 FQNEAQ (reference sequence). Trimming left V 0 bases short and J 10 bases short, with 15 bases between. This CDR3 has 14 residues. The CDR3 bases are TGTGCCAGCAGCTTAGCCAACACAGGCTCGGCAGCTTTCTTT. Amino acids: CASSLANTGSAAFF.

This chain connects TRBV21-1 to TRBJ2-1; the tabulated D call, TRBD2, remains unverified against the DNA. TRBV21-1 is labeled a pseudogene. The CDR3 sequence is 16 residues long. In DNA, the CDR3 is TGTGCCAGCAGCACGCTAACTAGCGGGAGGAACAATGAGCAGTTCTTC. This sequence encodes CASSTLTSGRNNEQFF.

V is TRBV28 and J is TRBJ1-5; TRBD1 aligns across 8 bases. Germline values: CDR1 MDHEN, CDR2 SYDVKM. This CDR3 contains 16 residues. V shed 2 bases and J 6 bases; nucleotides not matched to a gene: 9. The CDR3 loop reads CASSLTPQGAGQPQHF. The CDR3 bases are TGTGCCAGCAGTTTAACTCCCCAGGGGGCGGGTCAGCCCCAGCATTTT.